This is a list of T cell receptor beta chains from one sample in a study of T-cell memory formation after mild COVID-19. TCRdb reprocessed the 5' RACE reads with MiXCR, giving one entry per CDR3 protein. The sample lists just over 150,000 distinct CDR3 sequences; 30% to 35% were seen once. Sequencing was carried out using PBMCs or a T cell subset sorted from them (not recorded which). These receptors came from an adult woman who had mild COVID-19 (a few samples of this study predate the infection). Cell type and time point are not known. Each CDR3 is given with its conserved first and last residue. The D gene is left open where the match is weak. Size is omitted from some rows. Given values are once, few, many or a class for expanded clones.

v_call	d_call	j_call	clone_size	cdr3_aa	cdr3_nt
TRBV30	TRBD2	TRBJ2-5	NA	CAWSQGLAGETQYF	TGTGCCTGGTCCCAGGGACTAGCTGGTGAGACCCAGTACTTC
TRBV19	NA	TRBJ2-5	NA	CASSIDLGRVGQETQYF	TGTGCCAGTAGTATAGATTTAGGCAGGGTTGGCCAAGAGACCCAGTACTTC
TRBV30	NA	TRBJ2-7	NA	CAWSRGNLGTEQYF	TGTGCCTGGAGCAGAGGCAATCTGGGGACCGAGCAGTACTTC
TRBV29-1	TRBD2	TRBJ2-2	NA	CSAGAGAGPGELFF	TGCAGCGCCGGAGCGGGGGCTGGTCCCGGGGAGCTGTTTTTT
TRBV20-1	NA	TRBJ1-1	once	CSARDIGLNTEAFF	TGCAGTGCTAGAGATATAGGGCTGAACACTGAAGCTTTCTTT
TRBV20-1	NA	TRBJ1-1	NA	CSARPNTEAFF	TGCAGTGCTAGGCCGAACACTGAAGCTTTCTTT
TRBV6-5	NA	TRBJ2-6	NA	CASSWGGQGANVLTF	TGTGCCAGCAGTTGGGGGGGGCAAGGGGCCAACGTCCTGACTTTC
TRBV15	NA	TRBJ1-5	NA	CATSPLRGGQPQHF	TGTGCCACCAGCCCCCTTAGGGGAGGACAGCCCCAGCATTTT
TRBV3-1	NA	TRBJ1-1	few	CASSQGYTNTEAFF	TGTGCCAGCAGCCAAGGGTATACGAACACTGAAGCTTTCTTT
TRBV5-1	TRBD1	TRBJ2-7	NA	CASSHGQGGYEQYF	TGCGCCAGCAGCCATGGACAGGGGGGCTACGAGCAGTACTTC
TRBV12-3/TRBV12-4	NA	TRBJ1-2	hyperexpanded	CASSSDRKPSYGYTF	TGTGCCAGCAGCTCCGACAGGAAACCCTCCTATGGCTACACCTTC
TRBV27	TRBD1	TRBJ1-1	NA	CASSFSPYRGENTEAFF	TGTGCCAGCAGTTTCTCCCCGTACAGGGGTGAGAACACTGAAGCTTTCTTT
TRBV5-6	TRBD2	TRBJ2-1	NA	CASSLKTSGRRQFF	TGTGCCAGCAGCTTGAAGACTAGCGGGAGACGGCAGTTCTTC
TRBV10-3	NA	TRBJ2-1	NA	CAISVAGNNEQFF	TGTGCCATCAGTGTTGCTGGGAACAATGAGCAGTTCTTC
TRBV20-1	TRBD1	TRBJ1-1	NA	CSAPIQGADTEAFF	TGCAGTGCCCCCATACAGGGGGCAGACACTGAAGCTTTCTTT
TRBV6-6	TRBD1	TRBJ1-6	few	CASSYSGTGGSPLHF	TGTGCCAGCAGTTACTCCGGGACAGGGGGCTCACCCCTCCACTTT
TRBV19	TRBD1	TRBJ2-1	NA	CASSRTGGGDEQFF	TGTGCCAGTAGTCGGACAGGGGGCGGAGATGAGCAGTTCTTC
TRBV18	NA	TRBJ2-7	few	CASSPYGGYEQYF	TGTGCCAGCTCACCCTATGGGGGGTACGAGCAGTACTTC
TRBV2	NA	TRBJ1-1	NA	CASSDRTAMNTEAFF	TGTGCCAGCAGTGATCGGACAGCCATGAACACTGAAGCTTTCTTT
TRBV7-6	TRBD1	TRBJ2-7	few	CASSSETGLAEQYF	TGTGCCAGCAGCTCGGAGACAGGGCTGGCCGAGCAGTACTTC